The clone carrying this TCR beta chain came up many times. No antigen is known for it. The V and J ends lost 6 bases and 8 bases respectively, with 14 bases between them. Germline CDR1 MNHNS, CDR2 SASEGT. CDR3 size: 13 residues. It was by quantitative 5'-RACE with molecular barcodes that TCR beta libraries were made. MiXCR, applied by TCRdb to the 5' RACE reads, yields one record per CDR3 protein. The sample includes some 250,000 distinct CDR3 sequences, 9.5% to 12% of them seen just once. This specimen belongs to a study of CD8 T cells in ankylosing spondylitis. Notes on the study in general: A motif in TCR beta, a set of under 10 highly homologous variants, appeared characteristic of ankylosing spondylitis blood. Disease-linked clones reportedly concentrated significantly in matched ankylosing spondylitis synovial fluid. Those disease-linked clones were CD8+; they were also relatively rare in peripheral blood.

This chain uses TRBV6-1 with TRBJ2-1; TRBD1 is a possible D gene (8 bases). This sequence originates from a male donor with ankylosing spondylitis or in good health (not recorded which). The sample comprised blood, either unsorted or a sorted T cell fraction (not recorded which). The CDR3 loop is CASSTGGGDEQFF. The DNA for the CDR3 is TGTGCCAGCAGCACAGGGGGGGGGGATGAGCAGTTCTTC.